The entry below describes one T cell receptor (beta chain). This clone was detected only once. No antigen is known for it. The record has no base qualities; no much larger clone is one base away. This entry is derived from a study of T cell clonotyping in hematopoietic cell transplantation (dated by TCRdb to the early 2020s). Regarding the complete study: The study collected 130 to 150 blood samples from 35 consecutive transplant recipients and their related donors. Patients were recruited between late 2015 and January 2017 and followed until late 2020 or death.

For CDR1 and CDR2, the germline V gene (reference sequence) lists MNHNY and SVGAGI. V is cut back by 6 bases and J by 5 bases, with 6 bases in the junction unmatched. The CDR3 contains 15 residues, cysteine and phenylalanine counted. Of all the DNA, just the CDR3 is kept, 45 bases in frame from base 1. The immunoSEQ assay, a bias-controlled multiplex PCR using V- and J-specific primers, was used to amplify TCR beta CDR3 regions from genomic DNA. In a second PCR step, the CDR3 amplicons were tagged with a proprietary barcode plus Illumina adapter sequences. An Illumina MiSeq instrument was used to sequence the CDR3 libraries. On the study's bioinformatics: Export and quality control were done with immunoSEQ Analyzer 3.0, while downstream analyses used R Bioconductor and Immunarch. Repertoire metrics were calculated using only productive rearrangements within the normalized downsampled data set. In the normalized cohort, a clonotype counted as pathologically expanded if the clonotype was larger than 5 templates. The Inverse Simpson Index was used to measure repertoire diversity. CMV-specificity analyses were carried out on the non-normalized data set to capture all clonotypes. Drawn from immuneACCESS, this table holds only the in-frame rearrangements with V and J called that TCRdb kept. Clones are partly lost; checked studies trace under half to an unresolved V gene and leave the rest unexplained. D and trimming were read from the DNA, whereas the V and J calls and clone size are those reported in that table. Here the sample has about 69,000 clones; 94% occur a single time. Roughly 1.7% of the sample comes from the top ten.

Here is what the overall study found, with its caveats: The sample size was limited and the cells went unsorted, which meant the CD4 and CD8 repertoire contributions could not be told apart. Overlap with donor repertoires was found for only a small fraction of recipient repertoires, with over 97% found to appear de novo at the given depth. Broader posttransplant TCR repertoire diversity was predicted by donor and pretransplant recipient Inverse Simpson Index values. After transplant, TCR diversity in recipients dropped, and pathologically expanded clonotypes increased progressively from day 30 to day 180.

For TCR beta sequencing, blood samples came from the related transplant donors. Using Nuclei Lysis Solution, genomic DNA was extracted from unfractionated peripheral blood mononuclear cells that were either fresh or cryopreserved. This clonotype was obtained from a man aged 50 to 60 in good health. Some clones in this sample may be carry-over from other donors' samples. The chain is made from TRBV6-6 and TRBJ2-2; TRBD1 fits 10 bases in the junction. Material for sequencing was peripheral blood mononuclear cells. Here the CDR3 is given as CASRRQGALTGELFF. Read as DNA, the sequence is TGTGCCAGCAGAAGACAGGGGGCGCTGACCGGGGAGCTGTTTTTT.